Presented here are 14 T cell receptor beta chains from one specimen sequenced in a study of shared clonotypes between healthy human individuals. TCRdb's table, derived via immunoSEQ multiplex PCR, lists solely in-frame clones and lacks some. The data contain approximately 600,000 clones, roughly 95% of them seen just once; the ten biggest clones take up about 0.11%. Cells designated naive CD8 were CD45RO-negative and were positively selected for CCR7, with terminally differentiated effector memory CD45RA+ cells excluded. The specimen sequenced was naive CD8+ T cells sorted from blood. These receptor sequences come from a woman in her 30s in good health.

J is TRBJ2-2 and V is TRBV7-9; 8 bases are shared with TRBD1. The CDR3 runs to 15 residues. V shed 4 bases, J shed 5 bases, and the junction held 6 bases outside the gene matches. Germline CDR1 reads SEHNR; CDR2 reads FQNEAQ (reference sequence). The CDR3 coding sequence is TGTGCCAGCAGCTCGACAGGGGCCGGGACCGGGGAGCTGTTTTTT. Protein: CASSSTGAGTGELFF.

The V and J genes are TRBV27 and TRBJ1-1; 8 bases fit TRBD1. Germline CDR1 MNHEY, CDR2 SMNVEV (reference sequence). Trimming removed 5 bases from V and 4 bases from J; junction bases left unmatched: 18. The length of the CDR3 is 18 residues. CDR3 sequence: CASSLPSRDPQGATEAFF. For the CDR3, the DNA is TGTGCCAGCAGTCTTCCGAGCCGGGACCCTCAGGGGGCCACTGAAGCTTTCTTT.

The chain employs TRBV15 and TRBJ2-7; 7 positions agree with TRBD1. Looked up from germline, CDR1 is LNHNV and CDR2 is YYDKDF (reference sequence). The CDR3 totals 16 residues. V lost 0 bases, J lost 2 bases, and 7 bases stayed unmatched. The DNA of the CDR3 is TGTGCCACCAGCAGAGATTACGGGACAGTCGCCTACGAGCAGTACTTC. Protein product: CATSRDYGTVAYEQYF. Using reference TRBV15 and TRBJ2-7 for the parts outside the CDR3, the full variable domain is DAMVIQNPRYQVTQFGKPVTLSCSQTLNHNVMYWYQQKSSQAPKLLFHYYDKDFNNEADTPDNFQSRRPNTSFCFLDIRSPGLGDTAMYLCATSRDYGTVAYEQYFGPGTRLTVT.

The rearrangement links TRBV29-1 to TRBJ1-2; the match to TRBD1 covers 9 bases. The CDR3 runs 14 residues. The J segment lost 8 bases and the V segment lost 6 bases, leaving 13 bases of the junction unmatched. CDR1 is SQVTM, CDR2 ANQGSEA, per germline. For the CDR3, the DNA is TGCAGCGTCCCCGACCCAACAGGGGGCCCCGGCTACACCTTC. Its translation: CSVPDPTGGPGYTF.

CDR3 sequence (DNA): TGTGCCAGTAGACCCAGGGGGCCACGGACTGAAGCTTTCTTT. Its protein is CASRPRGPRTEAFF. The chain recombines TRBV19 with TRBJ1-1; 8 bases fit TRBD1. The CDR3 extends over 14 amino acids. Germline V lookup: CDR1 LNHDA, CDR2 SQIVND (reference sequence). The junction had 8 bases not matched to a gene; V was cut back by 6 bases and J by 5 bases.

The chain recombines TRBV4-2 with TRBJ2-7; 7 positions match TRBD2. CDR1 and CDR2 from the germline V gene are LGHNA and YNFKEQ. The CDR3 is 13 residues long. Trimming cost V 11 bases and J 3 bases; bases outside gene matches: 10. The CDR3 region has the DNA TGTGCCTCCCGGGGAGGGACCGGCTACGAGCAGTACTTC. This encodes CASRGGTGYEQYF.

This chain links TRBV9 with TRBJ2-7; 9 positions agree with TRBD2. Trimming removed 3 bases from V and 2 bases from J; junction bases left unmatched: 9. This CDR3 spans 16 amino acids. Germline V gene sequence: CDR1 SGDLS, CDR2 YYNGEE. The CDR3 nucleotides are TGTGCCAGCAGCGACCAGGCGGGCGGGAGGGCCTACGAGCAGTACTTC. Its translation is CASSDQAGGRAYEQYF.

The V and J genes are TRBV5-1 and TRBJ2-1; the D is unclear. CDR1 SGHRS and CDR2 YFSETQ come from the germline V gene. CDR3 length: 14 amino acids. V was clipped by 5 bases and J by 2 bases, with 11 bases between them. CDR3 DNA sequence: TGCGCCAGCAGTCTTGTAGCAGCCTACAATGAGCAGTTCTTC. Protein sequence: CASSLVAAYNEQFF.

This chain connects TRBV28 to TRBJ2-7, with 7 bases fitting TRBD1. V gave up 10 bases and J gave up 3 bases; unmatched junction bases: 12. CDR3 length: 14 residues. From germline, CDR1 is MDHEN and CDR2 SYDVKM. CDR3 DNA sequence: TGTGCCACCACCCGGGACAGAGAGTTCTACGAGCAGTACTTC. Its protein product is CATTRDREFYEQYF.

The V call is TRBV5-4, the J call TRBJ2-1; TRBD2 matches at 8 bases. Trimming at V came to 3 bases and at J to 10 bases, leaving 6 bases not matched to a gene. Germline CDR1 and CDR2: SGHNT and YYREEE (reference sequence). The CDR3 spans 13 residues. CDR3 bases: TGTGCCAGCAGCTCCGGATCGGGAGGGGAGCAGTTCTTC. Translated, it gives CASSSGSGGEQFF. The full variable domain, in which reference TRBV5-4 and TRBJ2-1 provide the parts outside the CDR3, is ETGVTQSPTHLIKTRGQQVTLRCSSQSGHNTVSWYQQALGQGPQFIFQYYREEENGRGNFPPRFSGLQFPNYSSELNVNALELDDSALYLCASSSGSGGEQFFGPGTRLTVL.

The rearrangement joins TRBV4-1 to TRBJ2-7; TRBD1 agrees at 7 bases. The trim removed 0 bases at V and 7 bases at J, leaving 9 bases unmatched. This CDR3 has 15 residues. Per germline, CDR1 MGHRA and CDR2 YSYEKL. The CDR3 region is CASSQERTGSPEQYF. The CDR3 region has the DNA TGCGCCAGCAGCCAAGAGAGGACAGGTTCCCCAGAGCAGTACTTC.

The table lists this clone with a count of one. The V and J genes are TRBV21-1 and TRBJ2-7. TRBV21-1 corresponds to a pseudogene. This CDR3 is built from 14 residues. Written as DNA, the CDR3 is TGTGCCAGCAGCACTGAAGGCAGACGCTACGAGCAGTACTTC. Amino acids: CASSTEGRRYEQYF.

The gene calls are TRBV18 and TRBJ2-1; possibly TRBD2 for D (5 bases). Per the germline V gene, CDR1 is KGHSH and CDR2 is LQKENI. The CDR3 is 15 residues long. V dropped 5 bases and J dropped 5 bases, with 16 bases sitting between them. The CDR3 DNA reads as TGTGCCAGCTCAATTCCAGATGGGGAGAACAATGAGCAGTTCTTC. It encodes CASSIPDGENNEQFF. Full variable domain (rest looked up from reference TRBV18 and TRBJ2-1): NAGVMQNPRHLVRRRGQEARLRCSPMKGHSHVYWYRQLPEEGLKFMVYLQKENIIDESGMPKERFSAEFPKEGPSILRIQQVVRGDSAAYFCASSIPDGENNEQFFGPGTRLTVL.

As to this clone: This same CDR3 is encoded by further DNA sequences in the sample. This chain links TRBV29-1 with TRBJ1-2; D not certain. This CDR3 has 11 residues. V was trimmed by 6 bases and J by 5 bases, leaving 10 bases between them. The germline gives CDR1 SQVTM, CDR2 ANQGSEA. As DNA, the CDR3 is TGCAGCGTCCGAGATATTTATGGCTACACCTTC. Translated: CSVRDIYGYTF.